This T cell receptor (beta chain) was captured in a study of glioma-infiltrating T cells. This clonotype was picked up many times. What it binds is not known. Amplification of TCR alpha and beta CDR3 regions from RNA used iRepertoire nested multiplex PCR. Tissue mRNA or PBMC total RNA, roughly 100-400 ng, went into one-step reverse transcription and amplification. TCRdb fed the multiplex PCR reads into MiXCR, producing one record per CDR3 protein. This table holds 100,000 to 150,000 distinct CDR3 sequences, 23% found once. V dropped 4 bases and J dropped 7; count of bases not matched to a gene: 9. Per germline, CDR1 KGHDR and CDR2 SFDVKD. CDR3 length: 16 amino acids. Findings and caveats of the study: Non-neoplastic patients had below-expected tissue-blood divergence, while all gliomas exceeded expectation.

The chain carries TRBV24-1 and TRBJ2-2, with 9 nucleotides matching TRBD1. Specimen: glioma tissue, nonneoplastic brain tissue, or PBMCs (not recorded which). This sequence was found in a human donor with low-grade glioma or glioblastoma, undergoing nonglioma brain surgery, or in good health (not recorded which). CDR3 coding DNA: TGTGCCACCAGTGACACGACAGGGGGAGGACACGGGGAGCTGTTTTTT. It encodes CATSDTTGGGHGELFF.